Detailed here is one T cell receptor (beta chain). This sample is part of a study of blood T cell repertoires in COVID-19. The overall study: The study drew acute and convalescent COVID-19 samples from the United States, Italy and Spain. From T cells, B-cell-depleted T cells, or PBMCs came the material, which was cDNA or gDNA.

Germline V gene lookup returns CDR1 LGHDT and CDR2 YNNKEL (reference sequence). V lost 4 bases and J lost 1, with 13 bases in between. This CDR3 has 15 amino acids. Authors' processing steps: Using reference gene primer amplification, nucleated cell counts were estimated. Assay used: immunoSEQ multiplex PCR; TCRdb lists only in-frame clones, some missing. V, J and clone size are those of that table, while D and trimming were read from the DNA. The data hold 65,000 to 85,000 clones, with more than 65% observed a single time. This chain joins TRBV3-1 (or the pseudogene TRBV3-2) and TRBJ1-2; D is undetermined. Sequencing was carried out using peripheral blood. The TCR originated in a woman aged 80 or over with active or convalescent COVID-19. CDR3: CASSPESLLNYGYTF. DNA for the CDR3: TGTGCCAGCAGCCCTGAGAGTCTCCTTAACTATGGCTACACCTTC.